This T cell receptor beta chain stems from a study of Graves' ophthalmopathy and Graves' hyperthyroidism. Overall study context: The collection of peripheral blood took place at initial diagnosis, before any treatment. General study results and limits: A 13-signature model separated ophthalmopathy from stable hyperthyroidism, reaching around 88% sensitivity and 81.08% specificity cross-validated.

There are many counts of this clonotype. Its antigen is still unknown. The germline V and J ends were trimmed by 5 bases and 5 bases, with 18 bases remaining between them. Germline V lookup: CDR1 MGHRA, CDR2 YSYEKL. The CDR3 is 15 amino acids. Transcripts of RNA were the source for amplifying TCR beta CDR3 regions. RT-PCR in the first round used HTBI primers; a second-round multiplex PCR followed. Using its own MiXCR run on the multiplex PCR reads, TCRdb lists one record per CDR3 protein. Among 350,000 or so distinct CDR3 sequences listed, 15% to 20% were seen once. Enrollment excluded any patients with other autoimmune diseases, uncontrolled infections, pregnancy or lactation. A volume of 10 ml of fresh peripheral blood supplied the PBMCs.

The receptor comes from an adult man with Graves' ophthalmopathy. Specimen: peripheral blood. The V and J genes are TRBV4-1 and TRBJ2-5; TRBD2 might be the D (7 bases). This CDR3 is CASSVSLGGLETQYF. The CDR3 nucleotides are TGCGCCAGCAGCGTTAGTTTGGGGGGGCTGGAGACCCAGTACTTC.